These 2 T cell receptor beta chains were sequenced from one sample in a study of blood T cell repertoires in COVID-19. The table came from immunoSEQ multiplex PCR; TCRdb's copy has only in-frame clones and leaves some out. This table has 150,000 to 200,000 clones, around nine tenths appearing once. Sequencing was done on a sample of peripheral blood. The receptors shown here come from a woman of 80 years or more with COVID-19, enrolled during active disease.

V usage is TRBV9 and J usage is TRBJ2-3, with D perhaps matching TRBD2 (6 bases). Deletions cut 4 bases from V and 5 bases from J, with 17 bases between. From germline, CDR1 is SGDLS and CDR2 YYNGEE. The length of the CDR3 is 15 residues. This chain's CDR3 is CASSLTSPPGDTQYF. CDR3 DNA: TGTGCCAGCAGCCTAACTAGCCCCCCTGGAGATACGCAGTATTTT.

The chain is built from TRBV28 and TRBJ1-4, with D possibly matching TRBD1 (5 bases). Per the germline V gene, CDR1 is MDHEN and CDR2 is SYDVKM. CDR3 length: 14 amino acids. V lost 6 bases to trimming and J lost 1 base, with 9 bases between them. The CDR3 reads CASRRGLTNEKLFF. CDR3 in DNA: TGTGCCAGCAGAAGGGGATTAACTAATGAAAAACTGTTTTTT. Full variable domain (missing parts from reference TRBV28 and TRBJ1-4): DVKVTQSSRYLVKRTGEKVFLECVQDMDHENMFWYRQDPGLGLRLIYFSYDVKMKEKGDIPEGYSVSREKKERFSLILESASTNQTSMYLCASRRGLTNEKLFFGSGTQLSVL.